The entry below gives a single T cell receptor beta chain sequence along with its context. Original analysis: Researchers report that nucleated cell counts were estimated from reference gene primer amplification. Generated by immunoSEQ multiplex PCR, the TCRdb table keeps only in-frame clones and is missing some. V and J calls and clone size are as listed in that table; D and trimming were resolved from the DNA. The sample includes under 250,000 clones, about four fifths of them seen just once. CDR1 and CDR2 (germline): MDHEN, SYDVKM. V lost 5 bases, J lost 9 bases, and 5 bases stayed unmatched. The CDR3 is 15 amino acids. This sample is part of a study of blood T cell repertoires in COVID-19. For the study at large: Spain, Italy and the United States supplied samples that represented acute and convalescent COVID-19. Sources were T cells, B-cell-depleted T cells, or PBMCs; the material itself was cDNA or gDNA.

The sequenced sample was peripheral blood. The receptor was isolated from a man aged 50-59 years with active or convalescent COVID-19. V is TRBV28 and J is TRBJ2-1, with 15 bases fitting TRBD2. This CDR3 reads CASSRRGLAGGEQFF. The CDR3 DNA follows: TGTGCCAGCAGTCGAAGGGGACTAGCGGGAGGTGAGCAGTTCTTC.